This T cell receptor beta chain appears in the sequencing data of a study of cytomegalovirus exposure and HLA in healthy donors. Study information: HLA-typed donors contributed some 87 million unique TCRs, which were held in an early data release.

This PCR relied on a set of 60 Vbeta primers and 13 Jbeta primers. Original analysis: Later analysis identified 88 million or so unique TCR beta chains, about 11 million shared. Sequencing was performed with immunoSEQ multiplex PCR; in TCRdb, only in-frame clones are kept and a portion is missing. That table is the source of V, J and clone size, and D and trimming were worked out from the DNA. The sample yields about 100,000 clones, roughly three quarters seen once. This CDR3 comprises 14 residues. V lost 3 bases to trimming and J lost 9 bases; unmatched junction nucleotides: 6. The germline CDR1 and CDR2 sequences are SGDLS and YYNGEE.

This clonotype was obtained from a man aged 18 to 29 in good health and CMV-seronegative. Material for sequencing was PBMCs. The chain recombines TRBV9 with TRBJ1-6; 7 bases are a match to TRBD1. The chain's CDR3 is CASSEWTGGSPLHF. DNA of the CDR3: TGTGCCAGCAGCGAATGGACAGGTGGTTCACCCCTCCACTTT.